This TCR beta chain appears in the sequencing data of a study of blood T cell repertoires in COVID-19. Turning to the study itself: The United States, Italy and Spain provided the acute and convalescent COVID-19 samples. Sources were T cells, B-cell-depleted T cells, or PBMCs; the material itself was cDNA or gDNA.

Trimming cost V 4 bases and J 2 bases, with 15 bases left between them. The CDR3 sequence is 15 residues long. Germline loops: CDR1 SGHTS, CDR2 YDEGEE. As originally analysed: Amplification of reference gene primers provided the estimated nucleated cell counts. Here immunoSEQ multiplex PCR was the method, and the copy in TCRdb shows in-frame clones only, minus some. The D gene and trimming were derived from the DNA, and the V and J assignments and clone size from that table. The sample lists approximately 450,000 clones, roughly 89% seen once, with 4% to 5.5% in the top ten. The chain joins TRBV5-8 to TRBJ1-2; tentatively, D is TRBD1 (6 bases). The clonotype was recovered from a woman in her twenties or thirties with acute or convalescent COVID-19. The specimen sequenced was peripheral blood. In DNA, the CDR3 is TGTGCCAGCAGCGGGGGACAAGGCAAGAACTATGGCTACACCTTC. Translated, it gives CASSGGQGKNYGYTF.